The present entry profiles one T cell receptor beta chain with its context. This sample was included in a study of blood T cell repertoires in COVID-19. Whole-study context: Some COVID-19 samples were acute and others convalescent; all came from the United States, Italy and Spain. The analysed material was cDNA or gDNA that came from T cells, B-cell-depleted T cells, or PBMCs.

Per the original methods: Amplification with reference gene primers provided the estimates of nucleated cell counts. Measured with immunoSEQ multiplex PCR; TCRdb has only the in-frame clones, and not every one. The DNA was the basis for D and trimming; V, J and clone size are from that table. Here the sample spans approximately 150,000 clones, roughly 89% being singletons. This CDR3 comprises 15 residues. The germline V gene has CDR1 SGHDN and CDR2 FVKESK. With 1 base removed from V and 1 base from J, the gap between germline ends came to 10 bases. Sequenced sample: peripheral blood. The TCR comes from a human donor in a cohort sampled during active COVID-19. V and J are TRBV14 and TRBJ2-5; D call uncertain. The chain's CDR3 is CASSQVNQRQETQYF. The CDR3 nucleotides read TGTGCCAGCAGCCAAGTTAACCAGCGCCAAGAGACCCAGTACTTC.